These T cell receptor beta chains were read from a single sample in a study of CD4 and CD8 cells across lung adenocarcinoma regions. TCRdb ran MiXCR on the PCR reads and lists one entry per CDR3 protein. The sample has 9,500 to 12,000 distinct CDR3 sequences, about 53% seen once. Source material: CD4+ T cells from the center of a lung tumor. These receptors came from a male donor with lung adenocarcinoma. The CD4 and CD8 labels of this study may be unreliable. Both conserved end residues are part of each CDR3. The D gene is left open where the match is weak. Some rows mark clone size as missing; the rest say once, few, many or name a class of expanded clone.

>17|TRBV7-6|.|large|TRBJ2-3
TGTGCCAGCAGCTTAGTCTTAGGGCAGGCTGCACAGCATACGCAGTATTTT
CASSLVLGQAAQHTQYF
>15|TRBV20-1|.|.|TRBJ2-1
TGCAGTGCTGGGCGATGGCCGAACCCGTGGAATGAGCAGTTCTTC
CSAGRWPNPWNEQFF
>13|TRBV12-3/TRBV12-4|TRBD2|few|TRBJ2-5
TGTGCCAGCACCGATAGCGGGAGAGAGACCCAGTACTTC
CASTDSGRETQYF
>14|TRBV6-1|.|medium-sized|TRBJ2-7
TGTGCCAGCATCCTTAGGGCCGGTCCCTACGAGCAGTACTTC
CASILRAGPYEQYF
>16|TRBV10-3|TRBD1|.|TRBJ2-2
TGTGCCATCAGAAACCCGGGACAGGGGGACACCGGGGAGCTGTTTTTT
CAIRNPGQGDTGELFF
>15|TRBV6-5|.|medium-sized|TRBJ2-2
TGTGCCAGCAGTTATCTGGGACAGAACACCGGGGAGCTGTTTTTT
CASSYLGQNTGELFF
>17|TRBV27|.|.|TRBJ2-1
TGTGCCAGCAGTTTATGGGGTGGGGGGCCTTCCTACAATGAGCAGTTCTTC
CASSLWGGGPSYNEQFF
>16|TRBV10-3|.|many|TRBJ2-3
TGTGCCATCAGTGAGTCTGGCCTTTCGGTCACAGATACGCAGTATTTT
CAISESGLSVTDTQYF
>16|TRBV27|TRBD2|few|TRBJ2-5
TGTGCCAGCAGCCCGGGACTAGTAAATCGACAAGAGACCCAGTACTTC
CASSPGLVNRQETQYF
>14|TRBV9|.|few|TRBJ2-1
TGTGCCAGCAGCGTAGTCGGACATTACAATGAGCAGTTCTTC
CASSVVGHYNEQFF
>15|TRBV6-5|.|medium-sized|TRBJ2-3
TGTGCCAGCCCCGAAGGGCACAGTCCCACAGATACGCAGTATTTT
CASPEGHSPTDTQYF
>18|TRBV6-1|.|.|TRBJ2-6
TGTGCCAGCAGTATCGGGGCTATCGCACACTCTGGGGCCAACGTGCAGTCTTTC
CASSIGAIAHSGANVQSF
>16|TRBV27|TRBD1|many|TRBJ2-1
TGTGCCAGCAGGCCCCGACAGGGGGTTTCTTACAATGAGCAGTTCTTC
CASRPRQGVSYNEQFF
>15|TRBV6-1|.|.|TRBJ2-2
TGTGCCAGCGGCCTCCAGACTGGGGGCACAGGTGCGCTGTTTTTT
CASGLQTGGTGALFF
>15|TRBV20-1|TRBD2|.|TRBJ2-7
TGCAGTGCCCGACCGCCCTCGGGAGGCGCCTACGAGCAGTACTTC
CSARPPSGGAYEQYF
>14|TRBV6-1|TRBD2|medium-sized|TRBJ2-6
TGTGCCACCGACGCGGGGGCTGGGGCCAACGTCCTGACTTTC
CATDAGAGANVLTF
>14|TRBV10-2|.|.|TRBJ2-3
TGCGCCGGCAGTGGCCGGGGAGACACAAATACGCAGTATTTC
CAGSGRGDTNTQYF